Presented here are 29 T cell receptor beta chains from one specimen sequenced in a study of cytomegalovirus exposure and HLA in healthy donors. The PCR had 60 Vbeta and 13 Jbeta primers. Using immunoSEQ multiplex PCR, the repertoire was profiled, and TCRdb retains in-frame clones only, with some absent. The sample shows around 200,000 clones, about 80% of them seen only once. The sample consisted of PBMCs. The receptors derive from a boy between 10 and 17 years old in good health and CMV-seronegative.

This clone has more than one count but fewer than ten. The chain employs TRBV4-3 and TRBJ1-2, with D tentatively TRBD1 (6 bases). Germline loops: CDR1 LGHNA, CDR2 YSLEER. CDR3 size: 15 residues. Trimming took 0 bases from V and 4 from J, leaving 12 bases between them. Written as DNA, the CDR3 is TGCGCCAGCAGCCAAGAGGTGAGGACAGCCTATGGCTACACCTTC. It codes for CASSQEVRTAYGYTF.

This clone was detected once. The CDR3 loop is CASSQTRTENIQYF. Here the CDR3 DNA reads TGTGCCAGCAGCCAGACCCGGACAGAAAACATTCAGTACTTC. The genes are TRBV6-1 and TRBJ2-4, with D maybe TRBD1 (6 bases). Deletions cut 6 bases from V and 5 bases from J, with 14 bases between. CDR3 length: 14 amino acids. Germline-derived CDR1 and CDR2 are MNHNS and SASEGT.

The chain has TRBV4-3 and TRBJ2-3, with 12 nucleotides matching TRBD2. CDR1 is LGHNA, CDR2 YSLEER, per germline. The CDR3 spans 17 residues. The V and J ends lost 0 bases and 6 bases, in that order; junction bases with no gene match: 7. As DNA, the CDR3 is TGCGCCAGCAGCCAAGAGCTTAGACTAGCGGGAGTGGATACGCAGTATTTT. Its translation is CASSQELRLAGVDTQYF.

The CDR3: CASSPGQSQPQHF. For the CDR3, the DNA is TGTGCCAGCAGCCCGGGACAGTCCCAGCCCCAGCATTTT. The rearrangement uses TRBV5-6 and TRBJ1-5, with 7 nucleotides matching TRBD1. The V gene end was trimmed by 4 bases and the J gene end by 7 bases; junction bases not matched to a gene: 5. The CDR3 sequence is 13 residues long. The germline CDR1 and CDR2 sequences are SGHDT and YYEEEE.

This clone was seen once. The V and J genes are TRBV11-3 and TRBJ2-1; D not resolved. CDR1 SGHNT and CDR2 YENEEA come from the germline V gene. The CDR3 totals 14 residues. With 3 bases removed from V and 1 base from J, the gap between germline ends came to 7 bases. The CDR3 DNA sequence: TGTGCCAGCAGCTTTACGGAGTCCTACAATGAGCAGTTCTTC. Amino acid sequence: CASSFTESYNEQFF.

The CDR3 DNA reads TGTGCCAGCAGTGAATTCGTCAGTGGCAATCAGCCCCAGCATTTT. This codes for CASSEFVSGNQPQHF. The rearrangement joins TRBV6-1 to TRBJ1-5; D call uncertain. Germline V lookup: CDR1 MNHNS, CDR2 SASEGT. V was cut by 2 bases and J by 2 bases, with 10 bases left in between. The CDR3 runs 15 residues.

The chain couples TRBV30 to TRBJ2-1, with D tentatively TRBD2 (5 bases). Germline CDR1 and CDR2: GTSNPN and SVGIG (reference sequence). CDR3 size: 11 residues. V lost 3 bases and J 6 bases, leaving 6 bases between the germline ends. Written as DNA, the CDR3 is TGTGCCTGGAGCACTAGCAATGAGCAGTTCTTC. Residues: CAWSTSNEQFF.

V gene TRBV9 combines with J gene TRBJ1-2; 9 bases map to TRBD1. The germline V gene has CDR1 SGDLS and CDR2 YYNGEE. CDR3 length: 17 amino acids. V gave up 0 bases and J gave up 4 bases; unmatched junction bases: 10. CDR3 coding DNA: TGTGCCAGCAGCGTAGCGACAGGGGGAAGGCGGCCCTATGGCTACACCTTC. Its translation: CASSVATGGRRPYGYTF.

The genes are TRBV7-2 and TRBJ1-2; TRBD1 matches 8 bases. The CDR3 totals 15 residues. In germline, CDR1 is SGHTA, CDR2 FQGNSA. J gave up 8 bases and V 5 bases, and 13 bases lay outside the gene matches. CDR3 residues: CASSRYGDRGIGYTF. Here the CDR3 DNA reads TGTGCCAGCAGCCGGTACGGAGACAGGGGTATCGGCTACACCTTC. The full variable domain, with the rest looked up from reference TRBV7-2 and TRBJ1-2, is GAGVSQSPSNKVTEKGKDVELRCDPISGHTALYWYRQSLGQGLEFLIYFQGNSAPDKSGLPSDRFSAERTGGSVSTLTIQRTQQEDSAVYLCASSRYGDRGIGYTFGSGTRLTVV.

CDR3 in DNA: TGTGCCAGCAGCTTAGTTCCGGGACTAGCGGGAGGAAACACCGGGGAGCTGTTTTTT. Translation gives CASSLVPGLAGGNTGELFF. The chain combines TRBV7-2 with TRBJ2-2; 15 nucleotides line up with TRBD2. Looked up from germline, CDR1 is SGHTA and CDR2 is FQGNSA. There are 19 residues in the CDR3. V was clipped by 1 base and J by 2 bases; unmatched bases: 5.

V is TRBV28 and J is TRBJ1-5, with 7 positions matching TRBD1. The CDR3 is made up of 15 amino acids. V gave up 6 bases and J gave up 5 bases; unmatched junction bases: 10. Germline V gene sequence: CDR1 MDHEN, CDR2 SYDVKM. CDR3 region: CASRAPGQRYQPQHF. CDR3 DNA sequence: TGTGCCAGCAGAGCACCGGGACAGAGATATCAGCCCCAGCATTTT. The entire variable domain, with the rest obtained from reference TRBV28 and TRBJ1-5, is as follows: DVKVTQSSRYLVKRTGEKVFLECVQDMDHENMFWYRQDPGLGLRLIYFSYDVKMKEKGDIPEGYSVSREKKERFSLILESASTNQTSMYLCASRAPGQRYQPQHFGDGTRLSIL.

The chain carries TRBV11-2 and TRBJ2-7; 8 nucleotides line up with TRBD2. Trimming at V came to 2 bases and at J to 3 bases, leaving 3 bases not matched to a gene. Germline V gives CDR1 SGHAT, CDR2 FQNNGV. The CDR3 is 14 amino acids. CDR3 sequence (DNA): TGTGCCAGCAGCTTACGGGGGGGCTACTACGAGCAGTACTTC. Its protein product is CASSLRGGYYEQYF.

The rearrangement uses TRBV6-5 and TRBJ1-1; D perhaps matches TRBD1 (5 bases). Per germline, CDR1 MNHEY and CDR2 SVGAGI. Trimming took off 7 bases at V and 2 bases at J, with 14 bases between the two ends. The CDR3 consists of 14 residues. For the CDR3, the DNA is TGTGCCAGCAAGAAGGCAGGGCTCAACACTGAAGCTTTCTTT. Translating gives CASKKAGLNTEAFF.

This clone was recorded once. CDR3 sequence reads: CASSARDRSYEQYF. Here the CDR3 DNA reads TGTGCCAGCAGCGCCCGGGACAGGAGCTACGAGCAGTACTTC. The gene calls are TRBV9 and TRBJ2-7, with 8 bases matching TRBD1. The CDR3 totals 14 residues. Germline CDR1 SGDLS, CDR2 YYNGEE. V was pared by 3 bases and J by 3 bases, with 5 bases of the junction left unmatched.

The chain employs TRBV6-1 and TRBJ1-5; perhaps TRBD1 as D (5 bases). Trimming shortened V by 2 bases and J by 5 bases, and 10 bases separated the two germline ends. The length of the CDR3 is 14 residues. CDR1 and CDR2 (germline): MNHNS, SASEGT. CDR3 nucleotides: TGTGCCAGCAGTGAAATTTGGGGGGATCAGCCCCAGCATTTT. It specifies CASSEIWGDQPQHF.

The gene calls are TRBV10-3 and TRBJ2-3; 10 positions match TRBD2. The germline gives CDR1 ENHRY, CDR2 SYGVKD. This CDR3 is built from 16 residues. J lost 6 bases, V lost 0 bases, and 6 bases had no gene match. CDR3 region: CAISESGASGGDTQYF. The CDR3 DNA reads TGTGCCATCAGTGAGTCTGGGGCTAGCGGGGGTGATACGCAGTATTTT.

V is TRBV5-5 and J is TRBJ1-1; TRBD1 is a possible D gene (5 bases). The CDR3 is made up of 13 amino acids. Trimming cost V 4 bases and J 0 bases, with 7 bases left between them. Germline V CDR1 and CDR2: SGHKS, YYEKEE (reference sequence). The DNA for the CDR3 is TGTGCCAGCAGCGGACACTTGAACACTGAAGCTTTCTTT. Amino acid sequence: CASSGHLNTEAFF.

This chain connects TRBV9 to TRBJ2-7; a weak D match, TRBD2 (7 bases). Trimming stripped 4 bases from V and 0 bases from J, with 14 bases between. Germline V CDR1 and CDR2: SGDLS, YYNGEE. The CDR3 is 15 residues long. The CDR3 region has the DNA TGTGCCAGCAGCAAAGAGGGGGGGGGCTCCTACGAGCAGTACTTC. This encodes CASSKEGGGSYEQYF.

This clone has a handful of counts. The chain recombines TRBV7-3 with TRBJ1-1, with 9 bases aligning to TRBD1. In germline, CDR1 is SGHTA, CDR2 FQGTGA. The CDR3 has 15 residues. J gave up 1 base and V 3 bases, and 3 bases lay outside the gene matches. The CDR3 region has the DNA TGTGCCAGCAGCTTTACAGGGGGCACGAACACTGAAGCTTTCTTT. It translates to CASSFTGGTNTEAFF.

The chain recombines TRBV18 with TRBJ1-1; perhaps TRBD1 as D (6 bases). Germline CDR1 and CDR2: KGHSH and LQKENI. The V and J ends lost 5 bases and 0 bases respectively, with 10 bases between them. The CDR3 runs to 14 residues. In DNA form, the CDR3 reads TGTGCCAGCTCAGGGACAAACGTGAACACTGAAGCTTTCTTT. It encodes CASSGTNVNTEAFF.

The rearrangement links TRBV5-6 to TRBJ2-3, with D possibly being TRBD2 (5 bases). Germline CDR1 and CDR2: SGHDT and YYEEEE. The germline V and J ends were trimmed by 3 bases and 2 bases, with 16 bases remaining between them. CDR3 size: 16 residues. CDR3 nucleotides: TGTGCCAGCAGCTGGGAGACACGCCTCCCCACAGATACGCAGTATTTT. Translated, it gives CASSWETRLPTDTQYF. The full variable domain, in which reference TRBV5-6 and TRBJ2-3 provide the parts outside the CDR3, is DAGVTQSPTHLIKTRGQQVTLRCSPKSGHDTVSWYQQALGQGPQFIFQYYEEEERQRGNFPDRFSGHQFPNYSSELNVNALLLGDSALYLCASSWETRLPTDTQYFGPGTRLTVL.

CDR3 sequence reads: CASSLVHRGSTEAFF. For the CDR3, the DNA is TGTGCCAGCAGCTTAGTGCACAGGGGAAGCACTGAAGCTTTCTTT. The chain is built from TRBV7-2 and TRBJ1-1; the match to TRBD1 covers 7 bases. CDR1 is SGHTA and CDR2 is FQGNSA in the germline V gene. V shed 1 base and J 4 bases; nucleotides not matched to a gene: 6. The CDR3 is 15 residues long.

The gene calls are TRBV19 and TRBJ1-4, with 7 bases identical to TRBD1. This CDR3 is built from 15 residues. Germline loops: CDR1 LNHDA, CDR2 SQIVND (reference sequence). Germline trimming cut 4 bases from V and 5 bases from J; bases unmatched to any gene: 7. The CDR3 reads CASSSKQGLNEKLFF. In DNA form, the CDR3 reads TGTGCCAGTAGTAGCAAACAGGGGCTGAATGAAAAACTGTTTTTT.

The genes are TRBV9 and TRBJ1-2, with 8 bases lining up with TRBD1. V lost 0 bases and J lost 0; bases outside the gene matches: 7. The CDR3 runs to 17 residues. Per the germline V gene, CDR1 is SGDLS and CDR2 is YYNGEE. CDR3 sequence: CASSVVTGGKSNYGYTF. CDR3 sequence (DNA): TGTGCCAGCAGCGTAGTAACAGGGGGAAAATCTAACTATGGCTACACCTTC.

The chain carries TRBV11-2 and TRBJ2-3; a weak D match, TRBD1 (6 bases). The CDR3 contains 16 residues. V lost 1 base, J lost 4 bases, and 15 bases lay in between. Looked up from germline, CDR1 is SGHAT and CDR2 is FQNNGV. CDR3 region: CASSLAGQPGADTQYF. The CDR3 nucleotides are TGTGCCAGCAGCTTAGCCGGACAGCCAGGTGCAGATACGCAGTATTTT. Filled out from reference TRBV11-2 and TRBJ2-3, the complete variable domain reads EAGVAQSPRYKIIEKRQSVAFWCNPISGHATLYWYQQILGQGPKLLIQFQNNGVVDDSQLPKDRFSAERLKGVDSTLKIQPAKLEDSAVYLCASSLAGQPGADTQYFGPGTRLTVL.

The chain combines TRBV29-1 with TRBJ1-1; tentatively, D is TRBD1 (5 bases). This CDR3 has 11 amino acids. Looked up from germline, CDR1 is SQVTM and CDR2 is ANQGSEA. The germline V and J ends were trimmed by 5 bases and 7 bases, with 11 bases remaining between them. The CDR3 here is CSVLTALEAFF. The CDR3, as DNA: TGCAGCGTTTTGACAGCCCTTGAAGCTTTCTTT.

The chain joins TRBV5-4 to TRBJ2-7, with no clear D. The CDR3 runs 12 residues. Looked up from germline, CDR1 is SGHNT and CDR2 is YYREEE (reference sequence). V was trimmed by 2 bases and J by 6 bases, leaving 9 bases between them. CDR3 in DNA: TGTGCCAGCAGCTTTGTAGGAGCCGAGCAGTACTTC. Amino acids: CASSFVGAEQYF.

The rearrangement uses TRBV21-1 and TRBJ2-3; the D call TRBD2 from the table was never checked on the DNA. TRBV21-1 is deemed a pseudogene. The CDR3 spans 16 residues. The CDR3 DNA reads as TGTGCCAGCAGCAAAGGAGTGGCGGGTGAGACAGATACGCAGTATTTT. Translated: CASSKGVAGETDTQYF.

The chain links TRBV14 to TRBJ1-2; TRBD1 is a possible D gene (6 bases). The V end lost 4 bases, the J end lost 4 bases, and 10 bases lay between the germline ends. This CDR3 region has 13 residues. Germline CDR1 reads SGHDN; CDR2 reads FVKESK. The CDR3 loop reads CASSPGTSYGYTF. CDR3 nucleotide sequence: TGTGCCAGCAGCCCCGGGACATCCTATGGCTACACCTTC.